This T cell receptor (beta chain) was identified during a study of T cell repertoires in cytomegalovirus infection. Whole-study context: Matching HLA type and CMV infection were both indicated by public TCR beta signatures. Points from the study as a whole: There were carriers of CMV plus the relevant HLA, and cumulative public TCR beta family frequency identified them. Across the ex vivo response, the dominant clonotypes were HLA-C-restricted CMV-specific TCR beta clonotypes.

This clonotype was detected only a few times. Its antigen is unknown. TCRdb independently ran MiXCR on the reads; one entry per CDR3 protein. Here the sample spans fewer than 250,000 distinct CDR3 sequences, 20% to 25% being singletons. The sequence was obtained from a human donor in good health (CMV status not recorded). Some clones in this sample may be carry-over from other donors' samples. The specimen sequenced was CD8+ T cells from PBMCs.

CDR3 sequence reads: CSARMTGTYTEAFF. The DNA for the CDR3 is TGCAGTGCTAGGATGACAGGGACGTACACTGAAGCTTTCTTT. This chain links TRBV20-1 with TRBJ1-1, with TRBD1 identical over 7 bases. Germline lookup yields CDR1 DFQATT and CDR2 SNEGSKA (reference sequence). The CDR3 length is 14 residues. J lost 3 bases, V lost 3 bases, and 7 bases had no gene match.